Listed below are T cell receptor beta chains from one sample, sequenced in a study of Ad26.COV2.S vaccination and SARS-CoV-2 variants. Measured with immunoSEQ multiplex PCR; TCRdb has only the in-frame clones, and not every one. The profile shows 380,000 or so clones, around 89% of them singletons. The sequencing here drew on peripheral blood, taken in a trial of Ad26.COV2.S vaccine versus placebo. The receptors were gathered from a person aged 18-60 years who received the Ad26.COV2.S COVID-19 vaccine or a placebo. Both conserved end residues are trimmed from each CDR3. Only some rows state a clone size, as once, few, many or a class for expanded clones.

clone_size v_call cdr3_aa
NA TRBV3-1/TRBV3-2 ASSPPRDNYLYGNTIY
NA TRBV3-1/TRBV3-2 ASSPGTGEGTEAF
NA TRBV5-6 ASSPGFSLAYEQY
once TRBV7-2 ASSSWTGPTYEQY
NA TRBV7-2 ASSLGPQNTEAF
NA TRBV27 ASSRPGRNEQF
NA TRBV5-1 ASSLRQNTEAF
NA TRBV27 ASSLSPSGGYNEQF
NA TRBV4-1 ASSQPPGQGGDTQY
NA TRBV4-3 ASSQDNSGVPDTQY
NA TRBV28 ASSHLSGANVLT
NA TRBV7-3 ASSPTGGTLSGANVLT
NA TRBV11-2 ASTGRTNTEAF
NA TRBV6-5 ASSTGVTEAF
NA TRBV9 ASSVDSTGELF
NA TRBV4-1 ASSQETEEQF